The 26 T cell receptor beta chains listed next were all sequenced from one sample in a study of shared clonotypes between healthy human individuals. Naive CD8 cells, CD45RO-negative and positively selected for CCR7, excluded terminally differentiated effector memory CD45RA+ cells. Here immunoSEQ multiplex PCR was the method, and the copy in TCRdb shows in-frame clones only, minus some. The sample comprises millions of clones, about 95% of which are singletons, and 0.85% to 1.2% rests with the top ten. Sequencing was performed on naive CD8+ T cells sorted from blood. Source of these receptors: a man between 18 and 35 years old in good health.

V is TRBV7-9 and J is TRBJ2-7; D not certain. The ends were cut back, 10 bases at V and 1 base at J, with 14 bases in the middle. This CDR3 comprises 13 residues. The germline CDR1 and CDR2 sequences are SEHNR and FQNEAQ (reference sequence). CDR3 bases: TGTGCCATTGGCAGGACCCAGTCCTACGAGCAGTACTTC. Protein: CAIGRTQSYEQYF. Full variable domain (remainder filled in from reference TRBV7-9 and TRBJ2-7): DTGVSQNPRHKITKRGQNVTFRCDPISEHNRLYWYRQTLGQGPEFLTYFQNEAQLEKSRLLSDRFSAERPKGSFSTLEIQRTEQGDSAMYLCAIGRTQSYEQYFGPGTRLTVT.

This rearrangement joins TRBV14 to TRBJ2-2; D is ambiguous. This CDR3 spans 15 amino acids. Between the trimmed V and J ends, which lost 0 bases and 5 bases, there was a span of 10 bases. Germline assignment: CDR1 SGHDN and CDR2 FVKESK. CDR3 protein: CASSQDWPLTGELFF. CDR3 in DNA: TGTGCCAGCAGCCAAGATTGGCCATTGACCGGGGAGCTGTTTTTT.

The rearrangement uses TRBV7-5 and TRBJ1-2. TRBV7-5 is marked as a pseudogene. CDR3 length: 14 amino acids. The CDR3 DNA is TGTGCCAGAAGCTCCTTAGCGCCTGGCTATGGCTACACCTTC. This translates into CARSSLAPGYGYTF.

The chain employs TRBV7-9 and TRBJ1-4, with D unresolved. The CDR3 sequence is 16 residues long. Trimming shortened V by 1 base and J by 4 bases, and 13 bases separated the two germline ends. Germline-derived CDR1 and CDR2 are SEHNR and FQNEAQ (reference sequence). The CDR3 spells CASSLEVRRNNEKLFF. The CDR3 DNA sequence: TGTGCCAGCAGCTTAGAAGTGAGACGGAATAATGAAAAACTGTTTTTT.

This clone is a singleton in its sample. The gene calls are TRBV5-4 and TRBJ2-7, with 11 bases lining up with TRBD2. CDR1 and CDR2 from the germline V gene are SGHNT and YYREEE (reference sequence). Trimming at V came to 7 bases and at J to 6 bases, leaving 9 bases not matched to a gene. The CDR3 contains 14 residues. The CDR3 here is CASGSGTSGTEQYF. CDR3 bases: TGTGCCAGCGGCTCCGGGACTAGCGGAACCGAGCAGTACTTC.

CDR3 coding DNA: TGTGCCAGCAGTCCCCTAGCGGTATCCTACGAGCAGTACTTC. Protein sequence: CASSPLAVSYEQYF. V usage is TRBV27 and J usage is TRBJ2-7, with TRBD2 identical over 7 bases. The CDR3 is 14 residues long. Germline CDR1 reads MNHEY; CDR2 reads SMNVEV (reference sequence). The V segment lost 5 bases and the J segment 1 base; nucleotides outside the gene matches: 5.

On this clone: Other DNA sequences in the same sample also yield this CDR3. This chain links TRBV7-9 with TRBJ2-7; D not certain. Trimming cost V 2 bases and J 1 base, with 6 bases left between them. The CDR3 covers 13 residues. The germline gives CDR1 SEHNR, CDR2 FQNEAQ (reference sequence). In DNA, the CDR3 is TGTGCCAGCAGCTTATCCGCGTCCTACGAGCAGTACTTC. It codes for CASSLSASYEQYF.

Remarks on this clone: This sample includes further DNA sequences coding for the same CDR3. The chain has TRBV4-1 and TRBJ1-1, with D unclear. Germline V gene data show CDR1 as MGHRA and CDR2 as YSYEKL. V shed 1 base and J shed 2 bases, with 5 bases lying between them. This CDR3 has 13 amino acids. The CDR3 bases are TGCGCCAGCAGCCAAGTAGGCAACACTGAAGCTTTCTTT. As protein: CASSQVGNTEAFF.

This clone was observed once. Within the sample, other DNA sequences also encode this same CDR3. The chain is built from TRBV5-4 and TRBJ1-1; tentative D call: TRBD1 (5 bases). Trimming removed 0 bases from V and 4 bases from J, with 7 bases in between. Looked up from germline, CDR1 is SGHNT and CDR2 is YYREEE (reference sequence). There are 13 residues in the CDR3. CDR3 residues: CASSLGRGTEAFF. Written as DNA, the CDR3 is TGTGCCAGCAGCTTGGGGAGGGGCACTGAAGCTTTCTTT.

In DNA form, the CDR3 reads TGTGCCAGCAGCTCCTCCTGGGAAGCGGGGGAGGGCACAGATACGCAGTATTTT. It yields the protein CASSSSWEAGEGTDTQYF. The chain combines TRBV7-6 with TRBJ2-3; 8 bases map to TRBD2. The CDR3 length is 18 residues. Germline CDR1 is SGHVS and CDR2 is FNYEAQ. Germline trimming cut 4 bases from V and 1 base from J; bases unmatched to any gene: 13.

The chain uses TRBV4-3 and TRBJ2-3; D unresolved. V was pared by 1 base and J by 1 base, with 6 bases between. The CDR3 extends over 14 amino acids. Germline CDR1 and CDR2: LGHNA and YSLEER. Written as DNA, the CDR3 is TGCGCCAGCAGCCAAGGTGTGCGCACAGATACGCAGTATTTT. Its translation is CASSQGVRTDTQYF.

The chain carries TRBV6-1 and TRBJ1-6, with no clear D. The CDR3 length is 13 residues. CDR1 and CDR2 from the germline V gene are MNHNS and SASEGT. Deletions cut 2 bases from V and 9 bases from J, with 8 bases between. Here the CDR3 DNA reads TGTGCCAGCAGTGAATTTTACCTTTCACCCCTCCACTTT. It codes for CASSEFYLSPLHF.

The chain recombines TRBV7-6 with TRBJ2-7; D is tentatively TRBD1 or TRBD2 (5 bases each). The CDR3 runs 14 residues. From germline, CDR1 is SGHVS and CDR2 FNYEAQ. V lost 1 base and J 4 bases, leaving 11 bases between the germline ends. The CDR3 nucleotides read TGTGCCAGCAGCTTAGAGAGGGGAACGTACGAGCAGTACTTC. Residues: CASSLERGTYEQYF.

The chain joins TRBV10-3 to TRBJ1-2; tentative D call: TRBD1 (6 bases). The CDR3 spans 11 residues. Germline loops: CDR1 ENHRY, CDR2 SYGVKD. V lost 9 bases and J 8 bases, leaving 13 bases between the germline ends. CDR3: CAILAGVGYTF. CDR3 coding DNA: TGTGCCATACTTGCAGGGGTAGGCTACACCTTC.

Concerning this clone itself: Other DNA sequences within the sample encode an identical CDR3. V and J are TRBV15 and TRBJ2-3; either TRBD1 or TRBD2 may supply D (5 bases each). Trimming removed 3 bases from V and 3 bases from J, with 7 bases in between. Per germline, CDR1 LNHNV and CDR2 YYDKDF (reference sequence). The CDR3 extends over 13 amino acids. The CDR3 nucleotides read TGTGCCACCAGCAGGGGACGAACAGATACGCAGTATTTT. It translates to CATSRGRTDTQYF.

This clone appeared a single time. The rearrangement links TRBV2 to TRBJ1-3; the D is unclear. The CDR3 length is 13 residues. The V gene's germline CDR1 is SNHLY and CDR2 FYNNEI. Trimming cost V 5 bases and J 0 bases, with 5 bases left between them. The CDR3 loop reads CASSPNSGNTIYF. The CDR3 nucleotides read TGTGCCAGCAGTCCTAACTCTGGAAACACCATATATTTT.

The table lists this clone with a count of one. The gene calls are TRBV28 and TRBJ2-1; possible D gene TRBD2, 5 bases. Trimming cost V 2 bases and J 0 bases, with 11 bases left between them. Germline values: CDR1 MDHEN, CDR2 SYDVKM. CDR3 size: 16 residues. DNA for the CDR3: TGTGCCAGCAGTTTAGACTCGGGGAGCTCCTACAATGAGCAGTTCTTC. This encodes CASSLDSGSSYNEQFF.

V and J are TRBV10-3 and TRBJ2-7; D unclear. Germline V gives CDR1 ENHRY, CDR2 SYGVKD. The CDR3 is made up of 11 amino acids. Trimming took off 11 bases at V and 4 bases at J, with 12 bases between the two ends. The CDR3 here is CASSPGYEQYF. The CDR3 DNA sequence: TGTGCCTCCTCCCCGGGTTACGAGCAGTACTTC.

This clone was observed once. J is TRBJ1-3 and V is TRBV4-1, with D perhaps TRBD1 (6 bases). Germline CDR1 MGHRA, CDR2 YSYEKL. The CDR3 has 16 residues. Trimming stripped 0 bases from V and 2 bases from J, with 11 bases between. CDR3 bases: TGCGCCAGCAGCCAAGATAAAGGGGGAACTGGAAACACCATATATTTT. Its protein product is CASSQDKGGTGNTIYF.

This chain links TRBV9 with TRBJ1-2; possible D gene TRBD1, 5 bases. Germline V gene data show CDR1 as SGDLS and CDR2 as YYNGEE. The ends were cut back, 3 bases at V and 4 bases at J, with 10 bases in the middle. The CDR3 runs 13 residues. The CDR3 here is CASSDGGFYGYTF. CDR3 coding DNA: TGTGCCAGCAGCGATGGGGGGTTCTATGGCTACACCTTC. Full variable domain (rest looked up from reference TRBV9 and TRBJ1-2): DSGVTQTPKHLITATGQRVTLRCSPRSGDLSVYWYQQSLDQGLQFLIQYYNGEERAKGNILERFSAQQFPDLHSELNLSSLELGDSALYFCASSDGGFYGYTFGSGTRLTVV.

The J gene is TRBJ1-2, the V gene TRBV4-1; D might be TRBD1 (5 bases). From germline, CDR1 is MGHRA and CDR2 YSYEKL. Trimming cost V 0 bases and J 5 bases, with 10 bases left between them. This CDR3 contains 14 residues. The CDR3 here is CASSQDRGVYGYTF. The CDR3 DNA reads TGCGCCAGCAGCCAAGATCGGGGGGTGTATGGCTACACCTTC.

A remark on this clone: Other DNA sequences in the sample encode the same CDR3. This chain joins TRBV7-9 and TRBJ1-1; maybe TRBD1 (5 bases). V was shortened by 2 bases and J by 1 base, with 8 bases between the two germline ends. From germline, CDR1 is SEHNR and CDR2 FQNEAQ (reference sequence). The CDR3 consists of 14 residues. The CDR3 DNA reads TGTGCCAGCAGCTTAAACGGGGGGAACACTGAAGCTTTCTTT. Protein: CASSLNGGNTEAFF. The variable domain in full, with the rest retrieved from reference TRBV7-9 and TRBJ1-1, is DTGVSQNPRHKITKRGQNVTFRCDPISEHNRLYWYRQTLGQGPEFLTYFQNEAQLEKSRLLSDRFSAERPKGSFSTLEIQRTEQGDSAMYLCASSLNGGNTEAFFGQGTRLTVV.

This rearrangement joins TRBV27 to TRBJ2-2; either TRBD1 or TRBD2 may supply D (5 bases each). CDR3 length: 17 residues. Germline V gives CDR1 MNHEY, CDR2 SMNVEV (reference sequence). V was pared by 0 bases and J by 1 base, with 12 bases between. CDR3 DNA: TGTGCCAGCAGTTTATCGACGGGACGGTGGAACACCGGGGAGCTGTTTTTT. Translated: CASSLSTGRWNTGELFF.

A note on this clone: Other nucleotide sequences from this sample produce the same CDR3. The CDR3 protein is CASSPDWSSYNEQFF. The CDR3 DNA reads TGTGCCAGCAGTCCGGACTGGAGCTCCTACAATGAGCAGTTCTTC. V is TRBV27 and J is TRBJ2-1; a weak D match, TRBD2 (5 bases). The CDR3 is 15 residues long. Between the trimmed V and J ends, which lost 5 bases and 0 bases, there was a span of 11 bases. In germline, CDR1 is MNHEY, CDR2 SMNVEV (reference sequence).

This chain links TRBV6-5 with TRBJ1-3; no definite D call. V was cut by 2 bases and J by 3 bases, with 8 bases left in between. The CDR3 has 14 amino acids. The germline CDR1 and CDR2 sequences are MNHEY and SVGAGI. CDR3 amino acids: CASSYERGGNTIYF. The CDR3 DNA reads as TGTGCCAGCAGTTACGAAAGAGGTGGAAACACCATATATTTT.

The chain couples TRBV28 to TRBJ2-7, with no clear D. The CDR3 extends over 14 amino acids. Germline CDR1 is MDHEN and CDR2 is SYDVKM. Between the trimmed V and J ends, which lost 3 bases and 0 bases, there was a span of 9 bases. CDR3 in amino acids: CASSFASLSYEQYF. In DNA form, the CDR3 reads TGTGCCAGCAGTTTCGCCAGCCTCTCCTACGAGCAGTACTTC.